This TCR beta chain was recorded in a study of post-analysis software for immune sequencing data. After removal of 5 bases from V and 11 bases from J, the junction contained 6 bases not matched to a gene. Germline loops: CDR1 SGHRS, CDR2 YFSETQ. The CDR3 runs to 11 residues. Points from the study as a whole: Controls showed lower frequencies than patients for roughly five TRBV segments, and TRBV5-6, TRBV5-1 and TRBV20-1 were among these. Multiple sclerosis was associated with a significant reduction in normalized Chao1 diversity relative to controls.

For this clonotype: Antigen unknown.

Researchers reported that TCR beta cDNA libraries carried unique molecular identifiers. The authors obtained some 500,000 cDNA molecules from around 0.96 to 9.9 million T cells. TCRdb redid the calling of the PCR reads with MiXCR, one entry per CDR3 protein. Of roughly 700,000 distinct CDR3 sequences in the sample, 25% to 30% were seen once. The clonotype originates from a girl aged 5 to 17 with multiple sclerosis. Sequenced: blood. This chain connects TRBV5-1 to TRBJ1-1, with 7 positions matching TRBD1. The CDR3 sequence is CASRSDRVAFF. In DNA, the CDR3 is TGCGCCAGCAGATCTGACAGGGTCGCTTTCTTT.